This T cell receptor (beta chain) was retrieved from a study of CD8+ T cells in alopecia areata. Sequencing relied on a cDNA template that was reverse transcribed from extracted RNA. The data were produced by immunoSEQ multiplex PCR, yet TCRdb's version contains in-frame clones alone and is incomplete. The sample has about 180,000 clones; just over 65% are singletons. V lost 4 bases to trimming and J lost 1 base, with 15 bases between them. This CDR3 has 16 residues. Per germline, CDR1 LNHNV and CDR2 YYDKDF (reference sequence). Study-wide findings and caveats: Scalp specimens additionally yield sequences from normal skin's resident alphabeta T cells. Higher clonality than in normal scalp was seen in lesional scalp, especially alopecia totalis/universalis.

Turning to this clone: What it binds is not known.

Samples from alopecia areata patients were lesional scalp punch biopsies and peripheral blood. The source was CD8+ T cells sorted from blood, collected at week 0. The sequence was collected from a human donor with alopecia areata. V and J are TRBV15 and TRBJ2-3, with D tentatively TRBD1 or TRBD2 (5 bases each). The CDR3 DNA reads as TGTGCCACCAGCACCCACCTCGGGGCTGGCACAGATACGCAGTATTTT. It codes for CATSTHLGAGTDTQYF.